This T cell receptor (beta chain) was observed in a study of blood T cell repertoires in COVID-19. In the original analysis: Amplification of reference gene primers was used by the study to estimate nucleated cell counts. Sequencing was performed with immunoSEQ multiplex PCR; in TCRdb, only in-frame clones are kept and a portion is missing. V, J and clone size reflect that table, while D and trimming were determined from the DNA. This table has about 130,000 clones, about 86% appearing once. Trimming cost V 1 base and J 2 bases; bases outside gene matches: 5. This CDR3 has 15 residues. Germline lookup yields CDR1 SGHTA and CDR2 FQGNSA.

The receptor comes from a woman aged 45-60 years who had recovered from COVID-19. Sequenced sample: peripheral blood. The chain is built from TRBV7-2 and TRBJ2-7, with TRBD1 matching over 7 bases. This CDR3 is CASSLGPGQTYEQYF. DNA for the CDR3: TGTGCCAGCAGCTTAGGGCCGGGACAGACCTACGAGCAGTACTTC.